The present T cell receptor beta chain was sequenced within a study of cytomegalovirus exposure and HLA in healthy donors. Whole-study context: An early data release held approximately 85 million unique TCRs from HLA-typed donors. Whole-study results and caveats: Reportedly, diagnosis of cytomegalovirus status by the classifier showed high specificity and sensitivity. Reportedly, a later analysis found an Asian-associated ancestry cluster had fewer N-insertions than the roughly 670-donor mean. Presence/absence analyses took donor sequencing depth as roughly uniform.

This clone was recorded once. What it binds is not known. With 60 Vbeta and 13 Jbeta primers, the PCR was carried out. Produced via immunoSEQ multiplex PCR; TCRdb's table is partial and in-frame only. The table includes some 130,000 clones, 70% detected once. The receptor comes from a woman aged 55-70 years in good health and CMV-seropositive. Sequencing was carried out using PBMCs.

CDR3 amino acids: CASSRSTGDYGYTF. Written as DNA, the CDR3 is TGTGCCAGCAGTCGATCGACAGGGGACTATGGCTACACCTTC. The chain uses TRBV6-5 and TRBJ1-2; TRBD1 matches 8 bases. The CDR3 runs to 14 residues. With 5 bases clipped from V and 3 bases from J, the junction kept 5 bases outside the gene matches. CDR1 is MNHEY, CDR2 SVGAGI, per germline.